A single sample is the source of the 16 T cell receptor beta chains below, sequenced in a study of T-cell reconstitution after alpha-beta-depleted transplantation in children. It was with unique molecular identifiers that the TCRbeta library was prepared. One entry per CDR3 protein, called by TCRdb with MiXCR from the PCR reads. The sample lists around 490,000 distinct CDR3 sequences, over 10% occurring once. The sample consisted of PBMCs, mostly from graft donor cells, taken 180 days after TCRalphabeta/CD19-depleted stem cell transplant. These receptors all stem from a female patient aged 2-9 years who had a stem cell transplant for aplastic anemia, so the T cells may come from the graft donor.

The chain combines TRBV5-1 with TRBJ1-4; D gene ambiguous. This CDR3 region has 13 residues. Trimming pared 1 base from V and 3 bases from J, leaving 4 bases between. Germline loops: CDR1 SGHRS, CDR2 YFSETQ. CDR3 in amino acids: CASSLRSNEKLFF. Written as DNA, the CDR3 is TGCGCCAGCAGCTTGAGGTCTAATGAAAAACTGTTTTTT.

The chain carries TRBV20-1 and TRBJ1-4, with D tentatively TRBD1 (5 bases). The CDR3 is 15 amino acids. Germline V gene sequence: CDR1 DFQATT, CDR2 SNEGSKA (reference sequence). V was pared by 6 bases and J by 8 bases, with 22 bases between. The DNA for the CDR3 is TGCAGTGCCGTCCTTTGGGGGGGGGATGGCGAAAAACTGTTTTTT. Its translation: CSAVLWGGDGEKLFF.

This clonotype was seen a few times. The chain joins TRBV6-5 to TRBJ2-2; tentatively, D is TRBD1 (7 bases). V was trimmed by 6 bases and J by 5 bases, leaving 13 bases between them. The CDR3 is 14 residues long. The germline V gene has CDR1 MNHEY and CDR2 SVGAGI. CDR3 nucleotides: TGTGCCAGCAGGTCCAGGGGGGTAACCGGGGAGCTGTTTTTT. Amino acids: CASRSRGVTGELFF.

This clonotype was observed many times. The rearrangement joins TRBV4-2 to TRBJ2-1; 12 bases agree with TRBD2. The junction had 2 bases not matched to a gene; V was cut back by 1 base and J by 7 bases. The CDR3 runs 15 residues. The germline CDR1 and CDR2 sequences are LGHNA and YNFKEQ. CDR3 DNA sequence: TGTGCCAGCAGCCAAGCTAGCGGGAGGGGAAATGAGCAGTTCTTC. It yields the protein CASSQASGRGNEQFF.

This clonotype was counted ten times or more. The gene calls are TRBV12-3 or TRBV12-4 and TRBJ1-1; D possibly corresponds to TRBD1 (6 bases). This CDR3 has 11 amino acids. V dropped 6 bases and J dropped 7 bases, with 9 bases sitting between them. CDR3 sequence: CASRDSYEAFF. The CDR3 bases are TGTGCCAGCAGGGACAGTTATGAAGCTTTCTTT.

This clonotype was recorded a few times. The chain joins TRBV9 to TRBJ2-3; TRBD2 is a possible D gene (6 bases). Germline V CDR1 and CDR2: SGDLS, YYNGEE. Trimming left V 4 bases short and J 0 bases short, with 9 bases between. The CDR3 sequence is 14 residues long. DNA for the CDR3: TGTGCCAGCAGCAGGACTAAAAGCACAGATACGCAGTATTTT. It is translated as CASSRTKSTDTQYF.

This clonotype was seen repeatedly, ten times or more. This sequence joins TRBV28 and TRBJ2-7; 11 positions agree with TRBD1. The CDR3 consists of 15 residues. With 4 bases clipped from V and 3 bases from J, the junction kept 5 bases outside the gene matches. Germline CDR1 is MDHEN and CDR2 is SYDVKM. The DNA for the CDR3 is TGTGCCAGCAGTTCTCCAGGGACAGGGGGCTACGAGCAGTACTTC. It specifies CASSSPGTGGYEQYF. Full variable domain (remainder filled in from reference TRBV28 and TRBJ2-7): DVKVTQSSRYLVKRTGEKVFLECVQDMDHENMFWYRQDPGLGLRLIYFSYDVKMKEKGDIPEGYSVSREKKERFSLILESASTNQTSMYLCASSSPGTGGYEQYFGPGTRLTVT.

This clonotype has a handful of counts. The chain employs TRBV5-1 and TRBJ2-5, with D perhaps matching TRBD2 (5 bases). The CDR3 sequence is 14 residues long. Germline CDR1 reads SGHRS; CDR2 reads YFSETQ. Trimming removed 3 bases at V and 7 bases at J, with 16 bases between. This chain's CDR3 is CASSSRIFSGTQYF. The CDR3 nucleotides read TGCGCCAGCAGCTCGAGAATCTTCAGCGGGACCCAGTACTTC. The full variable domain, rest sourced from reference TRBV5-1 and TRBJ2-5, is KAGVTQTPRYLIKTRGQQVTLSCSPISGHRSVSWYQQTPGQGLQFLFEYFSETQRNKGNFPGRFSGRQFSNSRSEMNVSTLELGDSALYLCASSSRIFSGTQYFGPGTRLLVL.

This clonotype was observed a handful of times. The chain carries TRBV4-1 and TRBJ2-3, with 13 bases lining up with TRBD2. The CDR3 covers 17 residues. The V gene end was trimmed by 4 bases and the J gene end by 3 bases; junction bases not matched to a gene: 7. Germline loops: CDR1 MGHRA, CDR2 YSYEKL. This CDR3 reads CASSLLPGLAGTDTQYF. The CDR3 DNA follows: TGCGCCAGCAGCCTCCTCCCGGGACTAGCGGGAACAGATACGCAGTATTTT.

This chain connects TRBV20-1 to TRBJ1-2; tentative D call: TRBD1 (6 bases). Trimming left V 7 bases short and J 6 bases short, with 18 bases between. This CDR3 region has 13 residues. Germline CDR1 reads DFQATT; CDR2 reads SNEGSKA (reference sequence). CDR3 DNA sequence: TGCAGTGTCCCGGTAGGGGGTTCGGATGGCTACACCTTC. Encoded protein: CSVPVGGSDGYTF.

This clonotype showed up just a few times. The chain links TRBV19 to TRBJ1-2; 7 bases match TRBD1. Unmatched junction bases numbered 11, after V lost 6 bases and J lost 4 bases. Germline CDR1 LNHDA, CDR2 SQIVND (reference sequence). The CDR3 loop spans 15 amino acids. CDR3 sequence: CASSRGEGRLYGYTF. In DNA form, the CDR3 reads TGTGCCAGTAGCAGGGGGGAGGGTAGGCTCTATGGCTACACCTTC.

The rearrangement links TRBV25-1 to TRBJ1-5; the D is unclear. The germline V and J ends were trimmed by 1 base and 7 bases, with 20 bases remaining between them. The CDR3 loop spans 17 amino acids. The germline gives CDR1 MGHDK, CDR2 SYGVNS. The CDR3 sequence is CASSEFNIKGNWQPQHF. The CDR3, as DNA: TGTGCCAGCAGTGAATTTAATATTAAGGGAAATTGGCAGCCCCAGCATTTT. Looking up the rest from reference TRBV25-1 and TRBJ1-5 gives the full variable domain: EADIYQTPRYLVIGTGKKITLECSQTMGHDKMYWYQQDPGMELHLIHYSYGVNSTEKGDLSSESTVSRIRTEHFPLTLESARPSHTSQYLCASSEFNIKGNWQPQHFGDGTRLSIL.

This clonotype was picked up a small number of times. This chain connects TRBV29-1 to TRBJ2-5; unclear D gene. The CDR3 contains 13 residues. V shed 6 bases and J shed 5 bases, with 16 bases lying between them. Germline V CDR1 and CDR2: SQVTM, ANQGSEA. In nucleotides, the CDR3 is TGCAGCGTGAGGTTCTCTGGGCGGGAGACCCAGTACTTC. It yields the protein CSVRFSGRETQYF.

The J gene is TRBJ2-7, the V gene TRBV27; D might be TRBD1 or TRBD2, each matching 5 bases. The CDR3 runs 12 residues. The V gene's germline CDR1 is MNHEY and CDR2 SMNVEV (reference sequence). The germline V and J ends were trimmed by 6 bases and 2 bases, with 8 bases remaining between them. This CDR3 is CASRRGPYEQYF. Here the CDR3 DNA reads TGTGCCAGCAGGAGGGGACCCTACGAGCAGTACTTC.

There are many counts of this clonotype. The genes are TRBV5-1 and TRBJ2-7; 9 bases match TRBD1. Germline loops: CDR1 SGHRS, CDR2 YFSETQ. J gave up 1 base and V 5 bases, and 7 bases lay outside the gene matches. The CDR3 is made up of 15 amino acids. Here the CDR3 DNA reads TGCGCCAGCAGAACTACAGGGGGCAGTTCCTACGAGCAGTACTTC. This codes for CASRTTGGSSYEQYF.

The chain uses TRBV20-1 and TRBJ1-1; D unclear. This CDR3 is built from 15 residues. The V gene lost 0 bases and the J gene lost 3 bases, with 14 bases spanning the gap. Germline V gene lookup returns CDR1 DFQATT and CDR2 SNEGSKA (reference sequence). The CDR3 bases are TGCAGTGCTAGAGATAGCGGGGTAGGGCACACTGAAGCTTTCTTT. It specifies CSARDSGVGHTEAFF.